This TCR beta chain was sequenced during a study of cytomegalovirus exposure and HLA in healthy donors. General study points: From TCR beta sequences, most subjects' HLA-A and HLA-B alleles were reportedly predicted accurately. One variant, a missense change in DCLRE1C, was linked in a later analysis to TCR beta V- and J-gene trimming. Per a prior analysis, the majority of TCR beta V segments were productive roughly 90% or roughly 30% of the time.

PCR used 60 Vbeta primers and 13 Jbeta primers. The protocol was immunoSEQ multiplex PCR, while the TCRdb copy is restricted to in-frame clones and leaves out a portion. The sample records fewer than 200,000 clones, around 69% being singletons. V trimming: 4 bases; J trimming: 2 bases; junction bases outside the gene matches: 6. CDR3 length: 15 amino acids. Germline lookup yields CDR1 SGHTA and CDR2 FQGTGA. In regard to this clone: The antigen is unknown.

The sequence came from a man aged 55 to 70 in good health and CMV-seronegative. Sequencing was performed on PBMCs. The V call is TRBV7-3, the J call TRBJ2-7; 9 bases are a match to TRBD2. The CDR3 protein is CASSWGTSRTYEQYF. The DNA of the CDR3 is TGTGCCAGCAGCTGGGGGACTAGCAGAACCTACGAGCAGTACTTC. Based on the CDR3 plus reference TRBV7-3 and TRBJ2-7, the full variable domain is GAGVSQTPSNKVTEKGKYVELRCDPISGHTALYWYRQSLGQGPEFLIYFQGTGAADDSGLPNDRFFAVRPEGSVSTLKIQRTERGDSAVYLCASSWGTSRTYEQYFGPGTRLTVT.